One sample yielded the 28 T cell receptor beta chains listed below, sequenced in a study of shared clonotypes between healthy human individuals (TCRdb year 2020). Receptor amplification or capture employed the immunoSEQ multiplex PCR assay. TCRdb's version of the immuneACCESS table is confined to in-frame rearrangements and falls short of the full clone set. An unresolved V gene accounts for under half of the shortfall where checked; the remainder is of unknown origin. This sample gives fewer than 1.6 million clones in total; just under 99% of them show up just once. 0.36% of the sample lies in the top ten. Sequenced sample: naive CD4+ T cells sorted from blood. Sample cell subset or site, as interpreted from the label and publication: CD45RA+ positively selected. Source of these receptors: a man aged 25 to 40 in good health.

The chain links TRBV9 to TRBJ2-2, with TRBD1 matching 8 bases. V lost 3 bases to trimming and J lost 5 bases; unmatched junction nucleotides: 6. Germline CDR1 SGDLS, CDR2 YYNGEE. The CDR3 is 15 residues long. The chain's CDR3 is CASSGPGQVTGELFF. In DNA, the CDR3 is TGTGCCAGCAGCGGCCCGGGACAGGTTACCGGGGAGCTGTTTTTT.

The rearrangement links TRBV4-1 to TRBJ1-2, with D perhaps matching TRBD1 (6 bases). Looked up from germline, CDR1 is MGHRA and CDR2 is YSYEKL. The CDR3 sequence is 14 residues long. Trimming left V 0 bases short and J 4 bases short, with 9 bases between. Here the CDR3 reads CASSQDDRSYGYTF. The DNA for the CDR3 is TGCGCCAGCAGCCAAGATGACAGGTCCTATGGCTACACCTTC.

V usage is TRBV7-9 and J usage is TRBJ1-2; 7 positions match TRBD1. J gave up 4 bases and V 7 bases, and 9 bases lay outside the gene matches. This CDR3 comprises 14 residues. Germline CDR1 SEHNR, CDR2 FQNEAQ (reference sequence). The DNA for the CDR3 is TGTGCCAGCAACCCCCAGGGGGAGGGCTATGGCTACACCTTC. Translating gives CASNPQGEGYGYTF.

Details on this clone: This specimen includes other DNA sequences encoding the same CDR3. V usage is TRBV5-1 and J usage is TRBJ2-3; TRBD2 agrees at 8 bases. This CDR3 is 16 amino acids long. The ends lost 5 bases at V and 1 base at J; junction bases unmatched: 9. Per germline, CDR1 SGHRS and CDR2 YFSETQ. This CDR3 reads CASSLKTSGGTDTQYF. The CDR3 DNA is TGCGCCAGCAGTCTTAAAACTAGCGGAGGCACAGATACGCAGTATTTT.

CDR3 sequence reads: CASSFSPDRGGQPQHF. As DNA, the CDR3 is TGTGCCAGCAGTTTCTCCCCGGACAGGGGTGGTCAGCCCCAGCATTTT. This chain connects TRBV28 to TRBJ1-5; 9 bases align to TRBD1. Per the germline V gene, CDR1 is MDHEN and CDR2 is SYDVKM. This CDR3 spans 16 amino acids. The ends lost 3 bases at V and 6 bases at J; junction bases unmatched: 9.

This rearrangement joins TRBV11-2 to TRBJ1-5; 9 bases match TRBD1. V gave up 4 bases and J gave up 4 bases; unmatched junction bases: 2. This CDR3 contains 14 residues. Germline V gives CDR1 SGHAT, CDR2 FQNNGV. The chain's CDR3 is CASSSDRGNQPQHF. The CDR3 nucleotides read TGTGCCAGCAGCTCGGACAGGGGAAATCAGCCCCAGCATTTT. The full variable domain, its missing parts supplied by reference TRBV11-2 and TRBJ1-5, is EAGVAQSPRYKIIEKRQSVAFWCNPISGHATLYWYQQILGQGPKLLIQFQNNGVVDDSQLPKDRFSAERLKGVDSTLKIQPAKLEDSAVYLCASSSDRGNQPQHFGDGTRLSIL.

The chain employs TRBV30 and TRBJ2-1, with D uncertain. CDR3 length equals 12 residues. The germline CDR1 and CDR2 sequences are GTSNPN and SVGIG (reference sequence). V was clipped by 8 bases and J by 6 bases, with 14 bases between them. The CDR3 DNA is TGTGCCAGCACCCCTAGACTCAATGAGCAGTTCTTC. Translating gives CASTPRLNEQFF.

This chain uses TRBV7-2 with TRBJ2-7, with D possibly matching TRBD1 (5 bases). Germline V gene data show CDR1 as SGHTA and CDR2 as FQGNSA. The CDR3 spans 14 residues. V lost 5 bases and J 0 bases, leaving 11 bases between the germline ends. CDR3 sequence: CASSPPGRSYEQYF. The CDR3 DNA reads as TGTGCCAGCAGCCCCCCAGGGCGCTCCTACGAGCAGTACTTC.

The V and J genes are TRBV19 and TRBJ2-7; possibly TRBD1 or TRBD2 for D (5 bases each). V was clipped by 6 bases and J by 1 base, with 13 bases between them. The CDR3 is 14 residues long. Per the germline V gene, CDR1 is LNHDA and CDR2 is SQIVND (reference sequence). In DNA, the CDR3 is TGTGCCAGTAGCGACCCGGGGCAGTCCTACGAGCAGTACTTC. Amino acid sequence: CASSDPGQSYEQYF.

The chain is built from TRBV9 and TRBJ2-7; tentative D call: TRBD2 (5 bases). V dropped 6 bases and J dropped 0 bases, with 10 bases sitting between them. There are 13 residues in the CDR3. Germline V gene lookup returns CDR1 SGDLS and CDR2 YYNGEE. The CDR3 protein is CASNDGNSYEQYF. CDR3 sequence (DNA): TGTGCCAGCAACGACGGGAACTCCTACGAGCAGTACTTC.

J is TRBJ2-1 and V is TRBV6-6; either TRBD1 or TRBD2 may supply D (5 bases each). Trimming pared 2 bases from V and 9 bases from J, leaving 14 bases between. Germline-derived CDR1 and CDR2 are MNHNY and SVGAGI (reference sequence). The CDR3 runs 14 residues. CDR3 residues: CASSYGGGVGEQFF. In DNA form, the CDR3 reads TGTGCCAGCAGTTACGGGGGTGGGGTAGGTGAGCAGTTCTTC.

The chain couples TRBV18 to TRBJ1-1, with D possibly TRBD1 on 5 matching bases. The CDR3 has 14 amino acids. Per the germline V gene, CDR1 is KGHSH and CDR2 is LQKENI. V was cut by 2 bases and J by 1 base, with 8 bases left in between. The CDR3 region is CASSPATANTEAFF. The CDR3 bases are TGTGCCAGCTCACCAGCGACAGCGAACACTGAAGCTTTCTTT.

The chain uses TRBV6-5 and TRBJ2-7; no clear D gene. Per germline, CDR1 MNHEY and CDR2 SVGAGI. The CDR3 has 14 residues. V lost 2 bases to trimming and J lost 6 bases, with 14 bases between them. The CDR3 loop reads CASSYASWKREQYF. CDR3 nucleotide sequence: TGTGCCAGCAGTTACGCGTCGTGGAAGCGCGAGCAGTACTTC.

The chain is built from TRBV2 and TRBJ2-1, with 11 bases identical to TRBD2. V was pared by 0 bases and J by 9 bases, with 4 bases of the junction left unmatched. The CDR3 extends over 15 amino acids. In germline, CDR1 is SNHLY, CDR2 FYNNEI. The CDR3 sequence is CASSEALSGRGEQFF. CDR3 DNA: TGTGCCAGCAGTGAAGCGCTTAGCGGGAGGGGTGAGCAGTTCTTC.

Comments on this clone: The junction shows a germline mismatch at one end, possibly a read error. The chain employs TRBV7-7 and TRBJ2-1; TRBD1 aligns across 7 bases. Germline CDR1 reads SSHAT; CDR2 reads FNYEAQ (reference sequence). The CDR3 runs to 16 residues. The CDR3 DNA is TGTGCTAGCAGCTTAGAACAGGGGTTTTTAGCTGATGAGCAGTTCTTC. Its translation is CASSLEQGFLADEQFF.

The V gene is TRBV29-1, the J gene TRBJ2-5; 11 bases are a match to TRBD2. Trimming took 7 bases from V and 5 from J; bases not matched to a gene: 9. Germline V gives CDR1 SQVTM, CDR2 ANQGSEA. The CDR3 contains 14 residues. The CDR3 region is CSALLAGVGETQYF. CDR3 DNA sequence: TGCAGCGCCCTACTAGCGGGAGTAGGGGAGACCCAGTACTTC.

This sequence joins TRBV9 and TRBJ2-7; the D gene is possibly TRBD1 (6 bases). The CDR3 covers 13 residues. V was shortened by 6 bases and J by 7 bases, with 17 bases between the two germline ends. The germline gives CDR1 SGDLS, CDR2 YYNGEE. CDR3 loop: CASTEGGVGEQYF. The CDR3 nucleotides are TGTGCCAGCACAGAAGGGGGAGTGGGAGAGCAGTACTTC.

This chain links TRBV18 with TRBJ1-1; no firm D call. V was pared by 3 bases and J by 4 bases, with 12 bases between. This CDR3 has 14 amino acids. CDR1 is KGHSH, CDR2 LQKENI, per germline. CDR3: CASSPSQWGTEAFF. CDR3 sequence (DNA): TGTGCCAGCTCACCGTCCCAATGGGGCACTGAAGCTTTCTTT. Looking up the rest from reference TRBV18 and TRBJ1-1 gives the full variable domain: NAGVMQNPRHLVRRRGQEARLRCSPMKGHSHVYWYRQLPEEGLKFMVYLQKENIIDESGMPKERFSAEFPKEGPSILRIQQVVRGDSAAYFCASSPSQWGTEAFFGQGTRLTVV.

The chain combines TRBV20-1 with TRBJ1-1, with a weak D call TRBD1 (5 bases). Between the trimmed V and J ends, which lost 5 bases and 4 bases, there was a span of 8 bases. The CDR3 contains 11 residues. From germline, CDR1 is DFQATT and CDR2 SNEGSKA (reference sequence). DNA for the CDR3: TGCAGTGCTTTCACAGGCACTGAAGCTTTCTTT. Translated, it gives CSAFTGTEAFF.

The chain combines TRBV2 with TRBJ2-7; TRBD1 agrees at 9 bases. The V gene's germline CDR1 is SNHLY and CDR2 FYNNEI. Trimming cost V 6 bases and J 2 bases; bases outside gene matches: 5. CDR3 length equals 14 residues. CDR3 nucleotides: TGTGCCAGCAGACCCCGACAGGGGGCCTACGAGCAGTACTTC. As protein: CASRPRQGAYEQYF.

The chain has TRBV6-5 and TRBJ1-5; 7 bases are a match to TRBD1. The V segment lost 5 bases and the J segment 5 bases; nucleotides outside the gene matches: 6. Germline V lookup: CDR1 MNHEY, CDR2 SVGAGI. CDR3 length: 14 amino acids. DNA for the CDR3: TGTGCCAGCAGTCCGGGACAGCCTTATCAGCCCCAGCATTTT. Encoded protein: CASSPGQPYQPQHF.

The CDR3 DNA reads TGCGCCAGCAGCCTACATTATTCTCCGGGACAAGGCTACGAGCAGTACTTC. It is translated as CASSLHYSPGQGYEQYF. The chain employs TRBV4-1 and TRBJ2-7, with D maybe TRBD1 (6 bases). CDR1 is MGHRA and CDR2 is YSYEKL in the germline V gene. V was cut by 4 bases and J by 3 bases, with 22 bases left in between. The CDR3 consists of 17 residues.

The chain employs TRBV6-6 and TRBJ1-5, with 7 nucleotides matching TRBD1. V lost 7 bases to trimming and J lost 7 bases; unmatched junction nucleotides: 13. CDR1 MNHNY and CDR2 SVGAGI come from the germline V gene (reference sequence). The CDR3 is made up of 15 amino acids. The CDR3 loop reads CASTLKVQGGQPQHF. The CDR3 nucleotides are TGTGCCAGCACCCTCAAAGTCCAGGGGGGACAGCCCCAGCATTTT.

Of note for this clone: This specimen includes other DNA sequences encoding the same CDR3. The V and J genes are TRBV30 and TRBJ1-1; D gene uncertain. Germline V lookup: CDR1 GTSNPN, CDR2 SVGIG (reference sequence). Deletions cut 3 bases from V and 1 base from J, with 6 bases between. CDR3 length equals 12 residues. CDR3 amino acids: CAWRRTNTEAFF. The CDR3 region has the DNA TGTGCCTGGAGGAGAACGAACACTGAAGCTTTCTTT.

The chain employs TRBV5-5 and TRBJ2-1, with 8 bases fitting TRBD1. The CDR3 runs to 15 residues. V was pared by 5 bases and J by 3 bases, with 7 bases of the junction left unmatched. Germline CDR1 reads SGHKS; CDR2 reads YYEKEE (reference sequence). CDR3 region: CASRRQTGDYNEQFF. Here the CDR3 DNA reads TGTGCCAGCAGACGACAGACAGGGGACTACAATGAGCAGTTCTTC.

This clone was observed once. V and J are TRBV5-1 and TRBJ2-7; possible D gene TRBD2, 7 bases. There are 19 residues in the CDR3. V lost 0 bases, J lost 4 bases, and 26 bases lay in between. CDR1 is SGHRS and CDR2 is YFSETQ in the germline V gene. The chain's CDR3 is CASSLGVPTGSGANYEQYF. Written as DNA, the CDR3 is TGCGCCAGCAGCTTGGGGGTGCCTACAGGGAGCGGGGCGAATTACGAGCAGTACTTC.

The rearrangement joins TRBV7-2 to TRBJ1-4, with TRBD1 identical over 7 bases. V trimming: 5 bases; J trimming: 4 bases; junction bases outside the gene matches: 4. From germline, CDR1 is SGHTA and CDR2 FQGNSA. The CDR3 runs to 14 residues. CDR3 in amino acids: CASSTTGNNEKLFF. The CDR3 DNA follows: TGTGCCAGCAGCACGACAGGGAATAATGAAAAACTGTTTTTT.

The chain uses TRBV6-1 and TRBJ2-2; 9 nucleotides align to TRBD1. V shed 6 bases, J shed 3 bases, and the junction held 5 bases outside the gene matches. This CDR3 is 15 amino acids long. Germline CDR1 MNHNS, CDR2 SASEGT. CDR3 in amino acids: CASRADRGHTGELFF. CDR3 sequence (DNA): TGTGCCAGCAGGGCGGACAGGGGTCACACCGGGGAGCTGTTTTTT.